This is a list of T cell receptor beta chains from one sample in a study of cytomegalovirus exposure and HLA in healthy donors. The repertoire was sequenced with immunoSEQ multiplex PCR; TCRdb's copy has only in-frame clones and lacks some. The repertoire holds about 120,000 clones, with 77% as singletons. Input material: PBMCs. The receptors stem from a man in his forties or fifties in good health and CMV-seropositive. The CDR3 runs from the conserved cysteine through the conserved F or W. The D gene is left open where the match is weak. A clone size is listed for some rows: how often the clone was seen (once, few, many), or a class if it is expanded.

CDR3nt: TGTGCCACCAGCAGAGCAGAGGTCAGACCCTACGAGCAGTACTTC
CDR3aa: CATSRAEVRPYEQYF
len: 15
d_gene: -
abundance: -
j_gene: TRBJ2-7
v_gene: TRBV15

CDR3nt: TGTGCCAGCAGTTACCCTCAAGAGACCCAGTACTTC
CDR3aa: CASSYPQETQYF
len: 12
d_gene: -
abundance: -
j_gene: TRBJ2-5
v_gene: TRBV6-5

CDR3nt: TGTGCCAGCAGCTCCAGGGACAGTTCAGAGCCATACGAGCAGTACTTC
CDR3aa: CASSSRDSSEPYEQYF
len: 16
d_gene: TRBD1
abundance: -
j_gene: TRBJ2-7
v_gene: TRBV7-9

CDR3nt: TGCAGCGTCGAATCGACACTTGCTGAAGCTTTCTTT
CDR3aa: CSVESTLAEAFF
len: 12
d_gene: -
abundance: -
j_gene: TRBJ1-1
v_gene: TRBV29-1

CDR3nt: TGTGCCAGCAGCCCTTTGCACAGGGGGCGACGAGAGACCCAGTACTTC
CDR3aa: CASSPLHRGRRETQYF
len: 16
d_gene: TRBD1
abundance: -
j_gene: TRBJ2-5
v_gene: TRBV5-6

CDR3nt: TGCGCCAGCAGCCGAGACAGGGGCTCTTCGAGGGATGAGCAGTTCTTC
CDR3aa: CASSRDRGSSRDEQFF
len: 16
d_gene: TRBD1
abundance: -
j_gene: TRBJ2-1
v_gene: TRBV4-1

CDR3nt: TGTGCCAGCAGTTACTCGAATCAGGGTAATGAAAAACTGTTTTTT
CDR3aa: CASSYSNQGNEKLFF
len: 15
d_gene: -
abundance: -
j_gene: TRBJ1-4
v_gene: TRBV6-6

CDR3nt: TGTGCCAGCAACCCCGGGTCCTACGAGCAGTACTTC
CDR3aa: CASNPGSYEQYF
len: 12
d_gene: -
abundance: -
j_gene: TRBJ2-7
v_gene: TRBV6-1

CDR3nt: TGTGCCAGCAGAACGGACAGCGGTAATGAAAAACTGTTTTTT
CDR3aa: CASRTDSGNEKLFF
len: 14
d_gene: -
abundance: -
j_gene: TRBJ1-4
v_gene: TRBV7-2

CDR3nt: TGTGCCAGCAGCTTACGGGCCGGGACAGGGGAAAAAGAGACCCAGTACTTC
CDR3aa: CASSLRAGTGEKETQYF
len: 17
d_gene: TRBD1
abundance: -
j_gene: TRBJ2-5
v_gene: TRBV7-8

CDR3nt: TGTGCCAGTAGTAAAGGCGGGGGGGCTCTGTATGAGCAGTTCTTC
CDR3aa: CASSKGGGALYEQFF
len: 15
d_gene: TRBD2
abundance: -
j_gene: TRBJ2-1
v_gene: TRBV19

CDR3nt: TGTGCCAGCAGTCATAGCGGGAGCACAGATACGCAGTATTTT
CDR3aa: CASSHSGSTDTQYF
len: 14
d_gene: TRBD2
abundance: -
j_gene: TRBJ2-3
v_gene: TRBV6-6

CDR3nt: TGTGCCAGCAGCGCCCGGACAGGGAACACCGGGGAGCTGTTTTTT
CDR3aa: CASSARTGNTGELFF
len: 15
d_gene: TRBD1
abundance: -
j_gene: TRBJ2-2
v_gene: TRBV11-3

CDR3nt: TGTGCCAGCAGCTTAGGACAGGGAGCCTACGAGCAGTACTTC
CDR3aa: CASSLGQGAYEQYF
len: 14
d_gene: TRBD1
abundance: -
j_gene: TRBJ2-7
v_gene: TRBV11-2

CDR3nt: TGTGCCATCGGTTATTTAGGGGCTAACTATGGCTACACCTTC
CDR3aa: CAIGYLGANYGYTF
len: 14
d_gene: -
abundance: -
j_gene: TRBJ1-2
v_gene: TRBV10-3

CDR3nt: TGTGCCAGCAGCCGCCAGTCGGAGACTGACTATGGCTACACCTTC
CDR3aa: CASSRQSETDYGYTF
len: 15
d_gene: -
abundance: few
j_gene: TRBJ1-2
v_gene: TRBV4-2

CDR3nt: TGCGCCAGCAGTGAGTCGCGATACGCCATGGGACACGAAAGCACAGATACGCAGTATTTT
CDR3aa: CASSESRYAMGHESTDTQYF
len: 20
d_gene: -
abundance: few
j_gene: TRBJ2-3
v_gene: TRBV10-1

CDR3nt: TGTGCCAGCAGACGAAGCGGACAGGGATCATACGAGCAGTACTTC
CDR3aa: CASRRSGQGSYEQYF
len: 15
d_gene: TRBD1
abundance: many
j_gene: TRBJ2-7
v_gene: TRBV6-5

CDR3nt: TGTGCCAGCTCACCACCTAACAGGGGAAATGAAAAACTGTTTTTT
CDR3aa: CASSPPNRGNEKLFF
len: 15
d_gene: TRBD1
abundance: -
j_gene: TRBJ1-4
v_gene: TRBV18

CDR3nt: TGTGCCAGCAGCCCCCGGGAGGGAGTTTTAGAAAAACTGTTTTTT
CDR3aa: CASSPREGVLEKLFF
len: 15
d_gene: -
abundance: -
j_gene: TRBJ1-4
v_gene: TRBV7-9

CDR3nt: TGTGCCAGCAGCTTAGCAGGCTCAGGAAACACCATATATTTT
CDR3aa: CASSLAGSGNTIYF
len: 14
d_gene: -
abundance: -
j_gene: TRBJ1-3
v_gene: TRBV7-3

CDR3nt: TGTGCCAGCAGGGGTACAGGGACTGGGGCCAACGTCCTGACTTTC
CDR3aa: CASRGTGTGANVLTF
len: 15
d_gene: -
abundance: -
j_gene: TRBJ2-6
v_gene: TRBV6-5

CDR3nt: TGTGCCAGCAGTGCGGACAGGGGAATCTCTGGAAACACCATATATTTT
CDR3aa: CASSADRGISGNTIYF
len: 16
d_gene: TRBD1
abundance: -
j_gene: TRBJ1-3
v_gene: TRBV2

CDR3nt: TGTGCCAGCAGCCAAGATGTTAGCGGGGGTTCCAAAAACATTCAGTACTTC
CDR3aa: CASSQDVSGGSKNIQYF
len: 17
d_gene: TRBD2
abundance: -
j_gene: TRBJ2-4
v_gene: TRBV14

CDR3nt: TGTGCCAGCAGTCCTCCCGGGACAGGGGTCTCCTTT
CDR3aa: CASSPPGTGVSF
len: 12
d_gene: TRBD1
abundance: -
j_gene: TRBJ1-6
v_gene: TRBV28

CDR3nt: TGTGCCAGCACCGCCCCAGGGGGCAGATCTGGTTACGAGCAGTACTTC
CDR3aa: CASTAPGGRSGYEQYF
len: 16
d_gene: TRBD1
abundance: -
j_gene: TRBJ2-7
v_gene: TRBV13

CDR3nt: TGCGCCAGCAGCTTAACAGCGACTACTAGCACAGATACGCAGTATTTT
CDR3aa: CASSLTATTSTDTQYF
len: 16
d_gene: -
abundance: -
j_gene: TRBJ2-3
v_gene: TRBV5-1

CDR3nt: TGCGCCACCGCTAAGGGGGGCACAGATACGCAGTATTTT
CDR3aa: CATAKGGTDTQYF
len: 13
d_gene: -
abundance: -
j_gene: TRBJ2-3
v_gene: TRBV5-1

CDR3nt: TGCAGCGTTTTCGACAGGGGGCGATTGGGAACCGGGGAGCTGTTTTTT
CDR3aa: CSVFDRGRLGTGELFF
len: 16
d_gene: TRBD1
abundance: -
j_gene: TRBJ2-2
v_gene: TRBV29-1

CDR3nt: TGTGCCAGCAGTTTATTCGGGGTGGCGAACACCGGGGAGCTGTTTTTT
CDR3aa: CASSLFGVANTGELFF
len: 16
d_gene: -
abundance: -
j_gene: TRBJ2-2
v_gene: TRBV27